This T cell receptor (beta chain) was profiled in a study of T cells in Graves' hyperthyroidism and ophthalmopathy (dated by TCRdb to between 2018 and 2021). Concerning the study at large: Peripheral blood samples were taken at initial diagnosis, before any treatment was given. TCR V-J signatures able to tell the groups apart were searched for in a discovery cohort of 100 or so patients, of whom more than 40 had Graves' ophthalmopathy and around 56 had stable Graves' hyperthyroidism. Thyroid tissue and blood T-cell repertoires from several Graves' hyperthyroidism patients were also compared in the study. Prospective prediction of ophthalmopathy was tested in an independent validation cohort consisting of some 18 hyperthyroidism patients and some 17 patients who later progressed to ophthalmopathy. The 80 to 100 discovery patients were randomly divided into training and test sets at a 7:3 ratio. TCR Vbeta CDR3 sequencing of approximately 140 peripheral blood samples (fewer than 45 ophthalmopathy, 75 hyperthyroidism and approximately 17 progressor patients) is reported in the paper. After sampling, hyperthyroidism patients received methimazole starting at 30 mg daily, and ophthalmopathy patients received high-dose intravenous methylprednisolone.

The TCR beta CDR3 regions were amplified from RNA transcripts. For the first round of RT-PCR on the TCR CDR3, the HTBI primer set was used together with the Qiagen OneStep RT-PCR kit. The libraries were constructed in a second round of multiplex PCR and then size-selected and purified. The libraries were sequenced on an Illumina HiSeq2000 using paired-end 100 bp reads. The authors' pipeline ran thus. SOAPnuke was used to process the raw data, removing reads that contained adapters or uncalled bases, had a mean Phred below 15, or lacked an exact match to the constant primer or identifier. High-quality paired reads were merged with COPE v1.2.5, and unique nucleotide sequences were defined as clonotypes. MiTCR v1.1 was used to align clonotypes to the IMGT TRBV, TRBD and TRBJ reference segments. Analysis was restricted to V-J combinations with a frequency above 0.0001, which covered just over 98% of repertoires. A TCS score was defined as the ratio between F50 (clonal expansion) and ExV (chaos), using BLOSUM62-based TCRdist between CDR3 peptides within each V-J. Welch's t-statistics and random forest reduced 500 to 550 V-J features to about 12, which were used in a naive Bayes classifier (R e1071). Through fastp at Q25 and MiXCR, TCRdb rebuilt clones from the public reads, retaining in-frame beta chains. Each CDR3 protein gets just one entry, which takes the most common genes and DNA from the rows behind it. The V and J calls shown here were made by TCRdb, not taken from the authors' results. The sample records some 530,000 distinct CDR3 sequences, approximately 22% of which are singletons. The ten top clones hold around 54% of the sample.

This clonotype came up many times. The target of this receptor is not known. No per-base quality is available; no much larger clone lies one base away. What the work shows at the level of the full study, not this receptor alone: During validation, the model predicted progression to ophthalmopathy a median of about 5.9 months ahead of onset, with just under 71% sensitivity and about 72% specificity. No statistical method was used to fix the sample size in advance, and group allocation was not hidden from the investigators. Most expanded thyroid clonotypes (frequency above 0.001) were also detected in blood, a finding suggesting that blood repertoires may reflect thyroid immune responses. A 13 V-J signature model separated ophthalmopathy from stable hyperthyroidism, with 87.88% sensitivity and roughly 81% specificity in cross-validation and 80%/75% in testing.

V loses 3 bases, J loses 2 bases, and the germline ends lie 15 bases apart. CDR1 and CDR2, per the germline V gene, are MNHNS and SASEGT. Including cysteine and phenylalanine, the CDR3 has 16 amino acids. The only DNA kept is the CDR3, 48 bases in frame from the first base. Ophthalmopathy patients had moderately to severely active disease, with a Clinical Activity Score of 3 or more, a NOSPECS grade of 4 or more, and a disease duration of less than 3 months. Patients with uncontrolled infections, other autoimmune diseases, pregnancy or lactation were excluded. Clinical symptoms, serum thyroxine and TRAb, thyroid ultrasound, and orbital computed tomography formed the basis for the diagnoses. Ficoll-Paque density gradient centrifugation was used to isolate PBMCs from approximately 10 ml of fresh peripheral blood. Trizol reagent was used to extract total RNA, and RNA quality was then checked on an Agilent 2100 Bioanalyzer.

Recombination connected TRBV6-1 to TRBJ2-3; TRBD2 could be the D gene, as 6 bases match. Sequenced: blood. The TCR comes from a woman between 65 and 79 years old with Graves' ophthalmopathy. CDR3 sequence: CASSDTSSGSTDTQYF. The DNA sequence is as follows: TGTGCCAGCAGTGATACTAGCTCGGGATCCACAGATACGCAGTATTTT.